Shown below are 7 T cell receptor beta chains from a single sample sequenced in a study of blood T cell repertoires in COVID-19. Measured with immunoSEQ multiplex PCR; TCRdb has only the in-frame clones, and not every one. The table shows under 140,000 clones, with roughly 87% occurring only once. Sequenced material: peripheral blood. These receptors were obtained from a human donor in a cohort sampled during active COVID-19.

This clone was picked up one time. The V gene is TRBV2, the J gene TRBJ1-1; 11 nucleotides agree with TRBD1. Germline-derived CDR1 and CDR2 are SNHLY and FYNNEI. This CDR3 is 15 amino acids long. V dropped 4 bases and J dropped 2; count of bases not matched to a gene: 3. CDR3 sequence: CASSGTGGGNTEAFF. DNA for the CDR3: TGTGCCAGCAGTGGGACAGGGGGCGGCAACACTGAAGCTTTCTTT.

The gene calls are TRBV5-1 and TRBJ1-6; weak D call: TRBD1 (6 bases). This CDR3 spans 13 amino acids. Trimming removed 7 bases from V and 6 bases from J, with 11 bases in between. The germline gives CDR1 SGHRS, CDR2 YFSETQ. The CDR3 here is CASSDSINSPLHF. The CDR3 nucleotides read TGCGCCAGCTCGGACAGCATTAATTCACCCCTCCACTTT.

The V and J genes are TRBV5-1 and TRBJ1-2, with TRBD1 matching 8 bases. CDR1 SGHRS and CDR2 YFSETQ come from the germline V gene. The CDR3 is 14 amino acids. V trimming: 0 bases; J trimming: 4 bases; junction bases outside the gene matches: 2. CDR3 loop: CASSLGDRSYGYTF. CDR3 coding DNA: TGCGCCAGCAGCTTGGGGGACAGGTCCTATGGCTACACCTTC.

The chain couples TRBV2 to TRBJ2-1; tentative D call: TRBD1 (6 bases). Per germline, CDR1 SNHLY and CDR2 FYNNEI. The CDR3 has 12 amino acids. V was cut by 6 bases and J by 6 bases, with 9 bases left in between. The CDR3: CASRQGPNEQFF. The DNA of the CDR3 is TGTGCCAGCAGACAGGGTCCCAATGAGCAGTTCTTC.

CDR3 DNA: TGTGCCAGCAGCTTAGTGTTATGGCGGAAAAAGAACACTGAAGCTTTCTTT. Protein: CASSLVLWRKKNTEAFF. The V gene is TRBV11-2, the J gene TRBJ1-1; D not resolved. This CDR3 is built from 17 residues. CDR1 is SGHAT and CDR2 is FQNNGV in the germline V gene. V lost 1 base and J lost 1, with 16 bases in between.

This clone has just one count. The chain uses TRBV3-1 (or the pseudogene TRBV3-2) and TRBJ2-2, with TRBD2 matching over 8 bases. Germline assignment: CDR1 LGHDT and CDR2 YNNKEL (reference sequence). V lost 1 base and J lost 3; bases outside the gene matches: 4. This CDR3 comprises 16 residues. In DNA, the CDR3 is TGTGCCAGCAGCCAAGGAAGCGGGGGCTACACCGGGGAGCTGTTTTTT. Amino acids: CASSQGSGGYTGELFF.

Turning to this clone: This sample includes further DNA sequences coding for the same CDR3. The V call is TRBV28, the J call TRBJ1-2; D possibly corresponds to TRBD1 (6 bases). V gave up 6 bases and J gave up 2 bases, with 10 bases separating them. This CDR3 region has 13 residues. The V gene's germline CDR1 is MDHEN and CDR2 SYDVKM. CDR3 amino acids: CASSLTGNYGYTF. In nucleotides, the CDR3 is TGTGCCAGCAGCCTCACAGGGAACTATGGCTACACCTTC.